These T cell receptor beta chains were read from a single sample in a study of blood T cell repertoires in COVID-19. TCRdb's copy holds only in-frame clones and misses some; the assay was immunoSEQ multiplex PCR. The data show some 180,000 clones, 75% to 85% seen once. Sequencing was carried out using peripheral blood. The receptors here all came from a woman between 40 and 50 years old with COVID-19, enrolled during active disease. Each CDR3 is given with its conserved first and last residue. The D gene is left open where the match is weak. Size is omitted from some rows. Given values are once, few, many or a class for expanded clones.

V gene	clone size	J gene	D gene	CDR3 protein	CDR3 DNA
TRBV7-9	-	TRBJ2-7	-	CASSLSDSQQYF	TGTGCCAGCAGCTTGTCGGACTCCCAGCAGTACTTC
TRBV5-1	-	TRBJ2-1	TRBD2	CASSLGLAAYNEQFF	TGCGCCAGCAGCTTGGGACTAGCGGCCTACAATGAGCAGTTCTTC
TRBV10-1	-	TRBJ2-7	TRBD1	CASSGRDRAYEQYF	TGCGCCAGCAGTGGCCGGGACAGGGCCTACGAGCAGTACTTC
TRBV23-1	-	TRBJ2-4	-	CASRTRTTLAKNIQYF	TGCGCCAGCAGAACTCGGACAACCTTAGCCAAAAACATTCAGTACTTC
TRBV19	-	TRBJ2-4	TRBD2	CASKSERGRNIQYF	TGTGCCAGTAAATCAGAGCGGGGGAGAAACATTCAGTACTTC
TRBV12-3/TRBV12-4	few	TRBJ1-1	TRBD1	CASSVSGGEAFF	TGTGCCAGCAGTGTGTCAGGGGGCGAAGCTTTCTTT
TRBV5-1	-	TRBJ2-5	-	CASSSQETQYF	TGCGCCAGCAGCTCACAAGAGACCCAGTACTTC
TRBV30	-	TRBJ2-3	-	CAWSGVGDTQYF	TGTGCCTGGAGTGGTGTCGGAGATACGCAGTATTTT
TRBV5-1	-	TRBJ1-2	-	CASSFSPPGVGYTF	TGCGCCAGCAGCTTCTCTCCTCCCGGAGTTGGCTACACCTTC
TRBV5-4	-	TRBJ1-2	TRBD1	CASSKADRGYGYTF	TGTGCCAGCAGTAAGGCGGACAGGGGCTATGGCTACACCTTC